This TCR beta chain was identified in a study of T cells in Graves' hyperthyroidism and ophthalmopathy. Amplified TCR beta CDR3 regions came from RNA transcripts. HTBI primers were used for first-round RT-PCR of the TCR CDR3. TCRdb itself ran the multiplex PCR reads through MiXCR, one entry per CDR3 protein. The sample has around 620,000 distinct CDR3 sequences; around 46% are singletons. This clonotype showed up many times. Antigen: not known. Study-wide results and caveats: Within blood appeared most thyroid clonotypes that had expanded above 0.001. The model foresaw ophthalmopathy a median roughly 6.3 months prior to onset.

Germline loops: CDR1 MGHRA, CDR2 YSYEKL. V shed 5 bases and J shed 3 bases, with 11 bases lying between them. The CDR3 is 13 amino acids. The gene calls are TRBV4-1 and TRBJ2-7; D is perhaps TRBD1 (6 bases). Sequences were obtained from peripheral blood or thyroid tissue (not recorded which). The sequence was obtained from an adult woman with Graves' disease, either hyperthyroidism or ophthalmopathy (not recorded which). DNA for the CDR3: TGCGCCAGCAGCGCACAGGGTTTCTACGAGCAGTACTTC. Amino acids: CASSAQGFYEQYF.